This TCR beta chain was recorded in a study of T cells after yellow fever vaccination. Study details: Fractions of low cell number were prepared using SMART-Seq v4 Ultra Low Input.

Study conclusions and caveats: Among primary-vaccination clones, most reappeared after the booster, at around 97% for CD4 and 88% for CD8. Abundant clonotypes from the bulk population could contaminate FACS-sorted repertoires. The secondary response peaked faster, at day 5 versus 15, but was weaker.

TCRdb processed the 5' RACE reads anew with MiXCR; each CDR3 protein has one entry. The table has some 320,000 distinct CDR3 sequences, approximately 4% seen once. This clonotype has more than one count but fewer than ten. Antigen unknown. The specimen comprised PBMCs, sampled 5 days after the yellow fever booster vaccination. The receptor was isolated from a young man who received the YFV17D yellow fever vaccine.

As DNA, the CDR3 is TGTGCCAGCTCACCACCGGGATCACAGGAGGGCTATAGCAATCAGCCCCAGCATTTT. Amino acid sequence: CASSPPGSQEGYSNQPQHF. This chain joins TRBV18 and TRBJ1-5; D may be TRBD1 (5 bases). The CDR3 totals 19 residues. Germline V gene lookup returns CDR1 KGHSH and CDR2 LQKENI. Trimming took off 0 bases at V and 0 bases at J, with 18 bases between the two ends.